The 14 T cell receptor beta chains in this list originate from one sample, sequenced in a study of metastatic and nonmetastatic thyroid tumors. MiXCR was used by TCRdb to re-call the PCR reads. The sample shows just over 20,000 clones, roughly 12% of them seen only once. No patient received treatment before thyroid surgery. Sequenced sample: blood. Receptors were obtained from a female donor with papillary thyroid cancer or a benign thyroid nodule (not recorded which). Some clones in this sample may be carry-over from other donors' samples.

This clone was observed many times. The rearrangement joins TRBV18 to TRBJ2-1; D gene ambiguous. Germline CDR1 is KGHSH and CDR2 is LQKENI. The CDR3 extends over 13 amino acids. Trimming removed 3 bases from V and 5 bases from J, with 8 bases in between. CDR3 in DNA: TGTGCCAGCTCACCGGCGCGGAACAATGAGCAGTTCTTC. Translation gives CASSPARNNEQFF.

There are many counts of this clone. DNA of the CDR3: TGTGCCAGTAGTAGAGGGGAGAACTATGGCTACACCTTC. Its protein is CASSRGENYGYTF. The rearrangement uses TRBV19 and TRBJ1-2, with D possibly being TRBD1 (5 bases). This CDR3 region has 13 residues. V dropped 4 bases and J dropped 2 bases, with 8 bases sitting between them. From germline, CDR1 is LNHDA and CDR2 SQIVND (reference sequence).

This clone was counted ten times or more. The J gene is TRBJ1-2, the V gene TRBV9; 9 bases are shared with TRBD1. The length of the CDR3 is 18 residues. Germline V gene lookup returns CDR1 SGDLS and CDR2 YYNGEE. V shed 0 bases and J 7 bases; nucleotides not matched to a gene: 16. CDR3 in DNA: TGTGCCAGCAGCGTAGCCACCTGGGAGACAGGGGGTAGGAGTGGCTACACCTTC. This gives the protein CASSVATWETGGRSGYTF.

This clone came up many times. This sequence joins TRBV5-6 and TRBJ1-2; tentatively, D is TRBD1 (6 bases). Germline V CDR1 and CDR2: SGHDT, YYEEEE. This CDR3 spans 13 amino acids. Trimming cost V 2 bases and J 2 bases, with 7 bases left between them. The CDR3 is CASSLGGNYGYTF. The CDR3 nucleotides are TGTGCCAGCAGCTTAGGGGGGAACTATGGCTACACCTTC. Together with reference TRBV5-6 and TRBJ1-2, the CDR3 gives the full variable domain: DAGVTQSPTHLIKTRGQQVTLRCSPKSGHDTVSWYQQALGQGPQFIFQYYEEEERQRGNFPDRFSGHQFPNYSSELNVNALLLGDSALYLCASSLGGNYGYTFGSGTRLTVV.

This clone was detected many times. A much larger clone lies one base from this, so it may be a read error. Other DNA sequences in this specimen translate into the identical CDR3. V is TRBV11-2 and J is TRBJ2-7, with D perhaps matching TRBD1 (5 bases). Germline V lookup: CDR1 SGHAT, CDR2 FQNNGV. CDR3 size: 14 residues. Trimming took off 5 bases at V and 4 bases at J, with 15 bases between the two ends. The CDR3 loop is CASSLGVELYEQYF. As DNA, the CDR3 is TGTGCCAGCAGCCTAGGGGTCGAATTGTACGAGCAGTACTTC.

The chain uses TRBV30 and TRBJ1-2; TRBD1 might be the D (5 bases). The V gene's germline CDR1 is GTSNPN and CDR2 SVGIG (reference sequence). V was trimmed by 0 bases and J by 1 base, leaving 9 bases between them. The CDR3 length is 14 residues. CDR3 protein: CAWSVGECNYGYTF. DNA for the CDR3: TGTGCCTGGAGTGTGGGGGAGTGTAACTATGGCTACACCTTC.

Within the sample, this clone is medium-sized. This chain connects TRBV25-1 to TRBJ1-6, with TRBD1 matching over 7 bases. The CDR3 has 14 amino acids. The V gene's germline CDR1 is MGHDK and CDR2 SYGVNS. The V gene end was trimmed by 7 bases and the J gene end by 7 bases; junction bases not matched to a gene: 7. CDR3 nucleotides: TGTGCCAGCACTACTACGACAGGGAATTCACCCCTCCACTTT. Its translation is CASTTTTGNSPLHF. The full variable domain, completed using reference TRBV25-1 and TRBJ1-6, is EADIYQTPRYLVIGTGKKITLECSQTMGHDKMYWYQQDPGMELHLIHYSYGVNSTEKGDLSSESTVSRIRTEHFPLTLESARPSHTSQYLCASTTTTGNSPLHFGNGTRLTVT.

CDR3 amino acids: CASSYSLGTDYGYTF. In DNA form, the CDR3 reads TGTGCCAGCAGTTACTCACTAGGGACAGACTATGGCTACACCTTC. The V and J genes are TRBV6-2 or TRBV6-3 and TRBJ1-2, with 7 bases that match TRBD1. V gave up 0 bases and J gave up 3 bases; unmatched junction bases: 4. There are 15 residues in the CDR3. Germline V gene data show CDR1 as MNHEY and CDR2 as SVGEGT.

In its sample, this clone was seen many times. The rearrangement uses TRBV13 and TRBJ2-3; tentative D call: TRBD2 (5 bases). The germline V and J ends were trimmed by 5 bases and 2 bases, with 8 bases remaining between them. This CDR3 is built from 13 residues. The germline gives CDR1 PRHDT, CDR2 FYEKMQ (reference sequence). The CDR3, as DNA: TGTGCCAGCAGCCGGACTTTCACAGATACGCAGTATTTT. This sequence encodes CASSRTFTDTQYF.

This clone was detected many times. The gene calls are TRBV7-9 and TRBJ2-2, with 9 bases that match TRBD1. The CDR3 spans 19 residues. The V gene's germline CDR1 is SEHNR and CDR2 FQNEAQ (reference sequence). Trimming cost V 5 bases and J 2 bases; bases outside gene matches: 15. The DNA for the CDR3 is TGTGCCAGCAGCCCACTCCTCCGACAGGGGGTTTTTAACACCGGGGAGCTGTTTTTT. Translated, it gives CASSPLLRQGVFNTGELFF.

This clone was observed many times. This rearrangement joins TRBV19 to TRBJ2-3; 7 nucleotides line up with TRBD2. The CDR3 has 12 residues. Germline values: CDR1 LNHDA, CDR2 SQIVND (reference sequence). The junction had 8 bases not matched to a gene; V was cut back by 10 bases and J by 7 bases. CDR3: CATKRDSNTQYF. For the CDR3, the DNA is TGTGCCACCAAGCGGGACTCGAATACGCAGTATTTT.

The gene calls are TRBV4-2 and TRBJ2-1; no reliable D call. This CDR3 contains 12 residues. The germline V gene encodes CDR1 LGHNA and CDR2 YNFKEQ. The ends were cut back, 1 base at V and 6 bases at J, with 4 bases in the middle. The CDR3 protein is CASSQVINEQFF. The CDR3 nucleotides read TGTGCCAGCAGCCAAGTTATCAATGAGCAGTTCTTC.

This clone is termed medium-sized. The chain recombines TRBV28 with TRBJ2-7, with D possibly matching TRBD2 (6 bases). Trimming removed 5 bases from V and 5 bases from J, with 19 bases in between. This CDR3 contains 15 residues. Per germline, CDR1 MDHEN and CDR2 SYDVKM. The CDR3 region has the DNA TGTGCCAGCAGTCCCGGCGGGGCGGGATGGAACGAGCAGTACTTC. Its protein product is CASSPGGAGWNEQYF. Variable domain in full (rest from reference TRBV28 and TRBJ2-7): DVKVTQSSRYLVKRTGEKVFLECVQDMDHENMFWYRQDPGLGLRLIYFSYDVKMKEKGDIPEGYSVSREKKERFSLILESASTNQTSMYLCASSPGGAGWNEQYFGPGTRLTVT.

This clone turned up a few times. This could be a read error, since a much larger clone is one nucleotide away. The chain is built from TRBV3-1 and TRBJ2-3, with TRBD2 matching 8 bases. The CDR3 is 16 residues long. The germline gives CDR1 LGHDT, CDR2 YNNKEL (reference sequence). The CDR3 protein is CASSGRSGSATDAQYF. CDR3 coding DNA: TGTGCCAGCAGCGGTCGCAGCGGGAGTGCGACAGATGCGCAGTATTTT.